The 22 T cell receptor beta chains presented below share a single source sample, sequenced in a study of blood T cell repertoires in COVID-19. Clones were read by immunoSEQ multiplex PCR, and TCRdb kept only the in-frame ones, dropping some. Of fewer than 400,000 clones in the sample, 80% to 90% were seen once. The material sequenced was PBMCs or T cells enriched from blood (not recorded which). These TCRs come from a man younger than 40 who had recovered from COVID-19.

The chain employs TRBV6-1 and TRBJ2-7; D gene ambiguous. With 0 bases removed from V and 8 bases from J, the gap between germline ends came to 11 bases. Germline V gene lookup returns CDR1 MNHNS and CDR2 SASEGT. The CDR3 loop spans 13 amino acids. CDR3 coding DNA: TGTGCCAGCAGTGAAGCGCAGATCAGTAAGCAGTACTTC. Translating it yields CASSEAQISKQYF.

The chain uses TRBV4-3 and TRBJ1-2; D is perhaps TRBD1 (6 bases). V lost 0 bases and J lost 2, with 10 bases in between. This CDR3 contains 15 residues. Germline CDR1 is LGHNA and CDR2 is YSLEER. CDR3 bases: TGCGCCAGCAGCCAAGATGAGGGGGGGAACTATGGCTACACCTTC. This sequence encodes CASSQDEGGNYGYTF.

The CDR3 nucleotides read TGTGCCAGCAGGCGAGGGGGTTCAGGCTATGGCTACACCTTC. Its translation: CASRRGGSGYGYTF. The chain combines TRBV6-5 with TRBJ1-2, with TRBD1 as a possible D gene (6 bases). The CDR3 has 14 residues. Trimming pared 6 bases from V and 4 bases from J, leaving 15 bases between. Germline loops: CDR1 MNHEY, CDR2 SVGAGI.

This sequence joins TRBV19 and TRBJ1-5, with 10 bases lining up with TRBD1. The V gene end was trimmed by 6 bases and the J gene end by 0 bases; junction bases not matched to a gene: 14. This CDR3 region has 19 residues. Germline V CDR1 and CDR2: LNHDA, SQIVND (reference sequence). The CDR3 sequence: CASSPDPGQGRDSNQPQHF. CDR3 DNA: TGTGCCAGTAGCCCGGACCCGGGACAGGGGAGGGATAGCAATCAGCCCCAGCATTTT.

V usage is TRBV19 and J usage is TRBJ1-1; D gene ambiguous. Trimming left V 0 bases short and J 1 base short, with 6 bases between. The CDR3 runs to 14 residues. CDR1 is LNHDA and CDR2 is SQIVND in the germline V gene (reference sequence). The CDR3 loop is CASSIEPRNTEAFF. The CDR3, as DNA: TGTGCCAGTAGTATAGAACCGCGGAACACTGAAGCTTTCTTT. Supplemented by reference TRBV19 and TRBJ1-1, the full variable domain reads DGGITQSPKYLFRKEGQNVTLSCEQNLNHDAMYWYRQDPGQGLRLIYYSQIVNDFQKGDIAEGYSVSREKKESFPLTVTSAQKNPTAFYLCASSIEPRNTEAFFGQGTRLTVV.

The V gene is TRBV27, the J gene TRBJ1-6; 7 positions match TRBD1. The CDR3 is made up of 15 amino acids. With 8 bases clipped from V and 0 bases from J, the junction kept 4 bases outside the gene matches. Germline V gene data show CDR1 as MNHEY and CDR2 as SMNVEV (reference sequence). Here the CDR3 reads CASSHRGSYNSPLHF. The CDR3 region has the DNA TGTGCCAGCTCTCACAGGGGCTCCTATAATTCACCCCTCCACTTT.

The chain is built from TRBV7-9 and TRBJ1-2, with D possibly being TRBD1 (5 bases). Trimming took 1 base from V and 8 from J, leaving 17 bases between them. The CDR3 has 15 residues. Germline CDR1 is SEHNR and CDR2 is FQNEAQ (reference sequence). The CDR3 loop reads CASSLEVGGEVGYTF. The CDR3 DNA sequence: TGTGCCAGCAGCTTAGAAGTTGGAGGGGAGGTCGGCTACACCTTC.

The rearrangement uses TRBV30 and TRBJ1-5, with D possibly being TRBD1 (6 bases). Trimming removed 2 bases from V and 9 bases from J, with 11 bases in between. Germline lookup yields CDR1 GTSNPN and CDR2 SVGIG (reference sequence). The CDR3 spans 12 residues. CDR3 DNA sequence: TGTGCCTGGAGTACAGGGTCAACGCCCCAGCATTTT. Its protein is CAWSTGSTPQHF.

The chain's CDR3 is CASSLRGGGIQYF. The CDR3, as DNA: TGTGCCAGCAGCTTGCGAGGGGGCGGGATTCAGTACTTC. The V and J genes are TRBV5-4 and TRBJ2-4; 7 nucleotides agree with TRBD1. Germline V gene data show CDR1 as SGHNT and CDR2 as YYREEE (reference sequence). Unmatched junction bases numbered 5, after V lost 1 base and J lost 10 bases. The length of the CDR3 is 13 residues.

The chain couples TRBV15 to TRBJ1-5; maybe TRBD1 (6 bases). Germline CDR1 reads LNHNV; CDR2 reads YYDKDF (reference sequence). The CDR3 contains 17 residues. V lost 0 bases and J lost 4, with 16 bases in between. CDR3 loop: CATSRDRLDSRNQPQHF. The CDR3 DNA sequence: TGTGCCACCAGCAGAGATCGTTTGGACAGCAGGAATCAGCCCCAGCATTTT.

The chain is built from TRBV30 and TRBJ1-3, with D perhaps TRBD1 (6 bases). CDR1 GTSNPN and CDR2 SVGIG come from the germline V gene (reference sequence). This CDR3 contains 17 residues. V lost 4 bases and J lost 4, with 23 bases in between. CDR3 sequence (DNA): TGTGCCTGGAAAGAGGTGGGAGGGGGGGTGAGAGGAAACACCATATATTTT. It yields the protein CAWKEVGGGVRGNTIYF.

CDR3 sequence (DNA): TGTGCCAGCAGCTACAGGGGCGGTTCGGACAATGGCTACACCTTC. As protein: CASSYRGGSDNGYTF. The rearrangement uses TRBV5-5 and TRBJ1-2; 7 bases match TRBD1. Germline CDR1 and CDR2: SGHKS and YYEKEE (reference sequence). Trimming took 3 bases from V and 6 from J; bases not matched to a gene: 11. CDR3 length equals 15 residues.

The chain recombines TRBV9 with TRBJ2-3; 9 nucleotides agree with TRBD2. The ends lost 4 bases at V and 5 bases at J; junction bases unmatched: 11. The CDR3 sequence is 16 residues long. The germline CDR1 and CDR2 sequences are SGDLS and YYNGEE. CDR3 nucleotides: TGTGCCAGCAGCACCTTAGCGGGGGCACGTGGAGATACGCAGTATTTT. This gives the protein CASSTLAGARGDTQYF.

The rearrangement links TRBV30 to TRBJ1-6; D is perhaps TRBD1 (6 bases). Germline values: CDR1 GTSNPN, CDR2 SVGIG (reference sequence). Trimming stripped 4 bases from V and 6 bases from J, with 13 bases between. The CDR3 covers 14 residues. The CDR3 reads CAWNRGGGNSPLHF. The CDR3 coding sequence is TGTGCCTGGAATCGGGGAGGGGGTAATTCACCCCTCCACTTT. The full variable domain, completed using reference TRBV30 and TRBJ1-6, is SQTIHQWPATLVQPVGSPLSLECTVEGTSNPNLYWYRQAAGRGLQLLFYSVGIGQISSEVPQNLSASRPQDRQFILSSKKLLLSDSGFYLCAWNRGGGNSPLHFGNGTRLTVT.

V and J are TRBV12-3 or TRBV12-4 and TRBJ1-1; D is perhaps TRBD1 (5 bases). The CDR3 sequence is 13 residues long. Trimming pared 5 bases from V and 7 bases from J, leaving 14 bases between. CDR3 sequence: CASSPRGLFEAFF. The CDR3 region has the DNA TGTGCCAGCAGTCCTCGGGGACTTTTTGAAGCTTTCTTT.

This sequence joins TRBV6-5 and TRBJ2-3; tentative D call: TRBD1 (5 bases). The germline V gene has CDR1 MNHEY and CDR2 SVGAGI. This CDR3 is 14 amino acids long. Trimming shortened V by 7 bases and J by 2 bases, and 13 bases separated the two germline ends. CDR3 DNA: TGTGCCAGCATTGGCAGGGTAGTCACAGATACGCAGTATTTT. It translates to CASIGRVVTDTQYF.

The J gene is TRBJ2-2, the V gene TRBV5-1; no firm D call. Germline CDR1 reads SGHRS; CDR2 reads YFSETQ. This CDR3 region has 14 residues. With 2 bases removed from V and 3 bases from J, the gap between germline ends came to 8 bases. The CDR3 coding sequence is TGCGCCAGCAGCTTCAACAGCTACACCGGGGAGCTGTTTTTT. This sequence encodes CASSFNSYTGELFF. The full variable domain, its missing parts supplied by reference TRBV5-1 and TRBJ2-2, is KAGVTQTPRYLIKTRGQQVTLSCSPISGHRSVSWYQQTPGQGLQFLFEYFSETQRNKGNFPGRFSGRQFSNSRSEMNVSTLELGDSALYLCASSFNSYTGELFFGEGSRLTVL.

The genes are TRBV18 and TRBJ1-1, with D tentatively TRBD1 (5 bases). Germline CDR1 reads KGHSH; CDR2 reads LQKENI. This CDR3 region has 14 residues. Trimming shortened V by 3 bases and J by 5 bases, and 13 bases separated the two germline ends. In nucleotides, the CDR3 is TGTGCCAGCTCACCCCGGAGTTCAGGGACTGAAGCTTTCTTT. The encoded protein is CASSPRSSGTEAFF.

The chain uses TRBV12-3 or TRBV12-4 and TRBJ2-5; D is possibly TRBD1 (5 bases). Deletions cut 6 bases from V and 2 bases from J, with 10 bases between. The CDR3 consists of 13 residues. CDR3 residues: CASSTRAQETQYF. As DNA, the CDR3 is TGTGCCAGCAGCACCAGGGCTCAAGAGACCCAGTACTTC.

This clone was observed once. The gene calls are TRBV10-3 and TRBJ1-4; D remains unclear. CDR1 is ENHRY and CDR2 is SYGVKD in the germline V gene. The CDR3 totals 15 residues. The ends were cut back, 0 bases at V and 4 bases at J, with 9 bases in the middle. As DNA, the CDR3 is TGTGCCATCAGTGAGTCGGGCAGTAATAATGAAAAACTGTTTTTT. It translates to CAISESGSNNEKLFF.

J is TRBJ1-3 and V is TRBV9; D is unclear. The germline V gene encodes CDR1 SGDLS and CDR2 YYNGEE. Trimming took 5 bases from V and 1 from J, leaving 19 bases between them. This CDR3 contains 17 residues. CDR3 sequence reads: CASSLPLDRLSGNTIYF. As DNA, the CDR3 is TGTGCCAGCAGTTTACCCCTAGATCGTCTTTCTGGAAACACCATATATTTT.

J is TRBJ2-7 and V is TRBV21-1; TRBD1 was called by the table and not checked on the DNA. TRBV21-1 constitutes a pseudogene. The CDR3 sequence is 14 residues long. CDR3 sequence (DNA): TGTGCCAGCAGCAAAGGCCCAGGGCCAGGCGAGCAGTACTTC. Protein: CASSKGPGPGEQYF.